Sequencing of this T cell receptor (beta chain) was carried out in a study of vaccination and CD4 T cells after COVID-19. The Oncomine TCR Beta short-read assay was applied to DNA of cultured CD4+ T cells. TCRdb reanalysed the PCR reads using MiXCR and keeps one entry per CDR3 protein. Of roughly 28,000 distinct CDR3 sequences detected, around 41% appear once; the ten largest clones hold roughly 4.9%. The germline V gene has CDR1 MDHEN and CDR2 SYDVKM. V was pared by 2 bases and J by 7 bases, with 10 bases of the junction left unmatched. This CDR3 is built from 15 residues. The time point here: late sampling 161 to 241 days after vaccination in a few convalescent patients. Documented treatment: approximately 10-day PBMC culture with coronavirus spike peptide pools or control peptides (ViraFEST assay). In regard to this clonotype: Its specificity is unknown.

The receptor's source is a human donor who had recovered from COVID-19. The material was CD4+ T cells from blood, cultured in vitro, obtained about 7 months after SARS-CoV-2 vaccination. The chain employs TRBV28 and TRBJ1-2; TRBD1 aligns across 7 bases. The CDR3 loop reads CASSLTPHRGRGYTF. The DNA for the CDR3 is TGTGCCAGCAGTTTAACCCCTCACAGGGGACGTGGCTACACCTTC.